These 2 T cell receptor beta chains originate from one sample sequenced in a study of graft-versus-host responses after intestinal transplantation. Measured with immunoSEQ multiplex PCR; TCRdb has only the in-frame clones, and not every one. The repertoire holds some 17,000 clones, with 82% as singletons. Intraepithelial and lamina propria lymphocytes were released after the graft tissue was processed. Sample: ileum tissue, taken 17 days after transplant. These receptors originate from a human patient who received an intestinal transplant, so some T cells may come from the graft donor.

The chain recombines TRBV29-1 with TRBJ1-2; TRBD1 matches 9 bases. The germline gives CDR1 SQVTM, CDR2 ANQGSEA. V was clipped by 7 bases and J by 5 bases; unmatched bases: 14. The CDR3 extends over 15 amino acids. CDR3 sequence reads: CSAPSRTGAPYGYTF. Written as DNA, the CDR3 is TGCAGCGCCCCATCCCGGACAGGGGCCCCTTATGGCTACACCTTC.

The chain has TRBV4-3 and TRBJ2-7, with 7 bases matching TRBD1. Germline V gene data show CDR1 as LGHNA and CDR2 as YSLEER. Germline trimming cut 4 bases from V and 1 base from J; bases unmatched to any gene: 10. There are 16 residues in the CDR3. The CDR3 sequence is CASSPRIGGSSYEQYF. The CDR3 nucleotides are TGCGCCAGCAGCCCGAGGATAGGGGGCTCATCCTACGAGCAGTACTTC.